This T cell receptor (beta chain) originates from a study of cytomegalovirus exposure and HLA in healthy donors. CDR1 is SGHRS, CDR2 YFSETQ, per germline. V trimming: 4 bases; J trimming: 4 bases; junction bases outside the gene matches: 9. This CDR3 contains 17 residues. Primers for the PCR totalled 60 Vbeta and 13 Jbeta. Measured with immunoSEQ multiplex PCR; TCRdb has only the in-frame clones, and not every one. The data contain about 210,000 clones, around 80% of them singletons. This clone is a singleton in its sample. The gene calls are TRBV5-1 and TRBJ2-3; TRBD2 aligns across 13 bases. The sample was PBMCs. The TCR comes from a man aged 25 to 40 in good health and CMV-seronegative. CDR3 in amino acids: CASSLGTSGDAADTQYF. The CDR3 nucleotides read TGCGCCAGCAGCCTAGGGACTAGCGGGGATGCGGCAGATACGCAGTATTTT. The complete variable domain, with remaining parts taken from reference TRBV5-1 and TRBJ2-3, reads KAGVTQTPRYLIKTRGQQVTLSCSPISGHRSVSWYQQTPGQGLQFLFEYFSETQRNKGNFPGRFSGRQFSNSRSEMNVSTLELGDSALYLCASSLGTSGDAADTQYFGPGTRLTVL.